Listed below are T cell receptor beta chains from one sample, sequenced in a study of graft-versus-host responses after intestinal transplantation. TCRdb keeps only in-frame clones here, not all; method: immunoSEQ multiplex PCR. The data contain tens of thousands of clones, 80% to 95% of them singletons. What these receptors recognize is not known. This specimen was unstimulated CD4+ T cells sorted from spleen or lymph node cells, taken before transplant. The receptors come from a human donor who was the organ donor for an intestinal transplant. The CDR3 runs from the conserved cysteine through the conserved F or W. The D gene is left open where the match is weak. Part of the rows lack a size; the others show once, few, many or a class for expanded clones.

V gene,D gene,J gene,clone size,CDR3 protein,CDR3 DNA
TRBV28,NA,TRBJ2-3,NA,CASSLLSADTQYF,TGTGCCAGCAGTTTACTGTCTGCAGATACGCAGTATTTT
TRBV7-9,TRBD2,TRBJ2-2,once,CASSSLSRGGPTGELFF,TGTGCCAGCAGCTCGCTCTCCCGGGGGGGACCCACCGGGGAGCTGTTTTTT
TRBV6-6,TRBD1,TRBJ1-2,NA,CASKPWTGPYGYTF,TGTGCCAGCAAACCTTGGACAGGGCCCTATGGCTACACCTTC
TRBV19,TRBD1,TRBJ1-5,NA,CASRPPGQGWQPQHF,TGTGCCAGTAGACCCCCGGGACAGGGCTGGCAGCCCCAGCATTTT
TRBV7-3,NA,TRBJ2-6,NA,CASSRRGGGANVLTF,TGTGCCAGCAGCCGAAGGGGAGGTGGGGCCAACGTCCTGACTTTC
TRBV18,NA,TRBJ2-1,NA,CASSGPNIAWGNEQFF,TGTGCCAGCTCAGGGCCGAATATAGCTTGGGGGAATGAGCAGTTCTTC
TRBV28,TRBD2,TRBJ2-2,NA,CASSFNPRLALNTGELFF,TGTGCCAGCAGCTTTAACCCTAGACTAGCGTTGAACACCGGGGAGCTGTTTTTT
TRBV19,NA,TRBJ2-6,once,CASKRQGLSGANVLTF,TGTGCCAGTAAGCGGCAGGGCCTCTCTGGGGCCAACGTCCTGACTTTC
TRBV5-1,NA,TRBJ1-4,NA,CASSSGAPNEKLFF,TGCGCCAGCAGCTCGGGGGCGCCTAATGAAAAACTGTTTTTT
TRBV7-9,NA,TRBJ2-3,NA,CASSPADTQYF,TGTGCCAGCAGTCCCGCGGATACGCAGTATTTT
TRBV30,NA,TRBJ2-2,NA,CAWSVQRGASTGELFF,TGTGCCTGGAGTGTACAAAGGGGGGCGAGCACCGGGGAGCTGTTTTTT
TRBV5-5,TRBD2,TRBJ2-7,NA,CASSLTSAEQYF,TGTGCCAGCAGCCTGACTAGCGCCGAGCAGTACTTC
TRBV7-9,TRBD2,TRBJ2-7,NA,CASNREDEQYF,TGTGCCAGCAACCGGGAGGACGAGCAGTACTTC
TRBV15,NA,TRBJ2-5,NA,CATSREIHGETQYF,TGTGCCACCAGCAGAGAAATCCACGGGGAGACCCAGTACTTC
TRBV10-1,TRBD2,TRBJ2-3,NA,CASSEVGPSGSSDTQYF,TGCGCCAGCAGTGAGGTGGGGCCTAGCGGGAGCTCAGATACGCAGTATTTT
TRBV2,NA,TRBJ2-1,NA,CASRAHLWDRYNEQFF,TGTGCCAGCAGGGCCCACCTTTGGGACCGCTACAATGAGCAGTTCTTC
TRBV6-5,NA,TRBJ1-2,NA,CASSSLRGGSNYGYTF,TGTGCCAGCAGTTCCCTCAGGGGAGGGTCCAACTATGGCTACACCTTC
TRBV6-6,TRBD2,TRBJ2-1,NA,CASSYELAVNEQFF,TGTGCCAGCAGTTACGAACTAGCGGTTAATGAGCAGTTCTTC
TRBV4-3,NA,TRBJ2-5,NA,CASSHTGAHETQYF,TGCGCCAGCAGCCATACGGGTGCTCATGAGACCCAGTACTTC
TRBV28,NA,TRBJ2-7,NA,CASSLGGPPVSYEQYF,TGTGCCAGCAGTTTGGGAGGTCCGCCCGTCTCCTACGAGCAGTACTTC
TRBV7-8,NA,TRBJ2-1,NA,CASSSMADFLYNEQFF,TGTGCCAGCAGCAGTATGGCAGACTTCCTCTACAATGAGCAGTTCTTC
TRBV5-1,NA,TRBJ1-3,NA,CASTGPGNTIYF,TGCGCCAGTACAGGGCCTGGAAACACCATATATTTT
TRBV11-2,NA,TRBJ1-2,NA,CASSPQGYGYTF,TGTGCCAGCAGTCCACAGGGTTATGGCTACACCTTC
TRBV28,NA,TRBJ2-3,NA,CASSIGNRPDTQYF,TGTGCCAGCAGTATAGGGAACCGGCCAGATACGCAGTATTTT
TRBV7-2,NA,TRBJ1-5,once,CASSLVRDNQPQHF,TGTGCCAGCAGCTTAGTCAGGGACAATCAGCCCCAGCATTTT
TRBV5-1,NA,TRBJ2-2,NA,CASSLDWGAGELFF,TGCGCCAGCAGCTTGGACTGGGGGGCCGGGGAGCTGTTTTTT
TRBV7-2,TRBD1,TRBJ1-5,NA,CASSLGTGGNQPQHF,TGTGCCAGCAGCTTAGGGACAGGGGGCAATCAGCCCCAGCATTTT
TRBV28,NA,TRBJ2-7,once,CASSFSSGWASYEQYF,TGTGCCAGCAGTTTTTCGTCAGGGTGGGCCTCCTACGAGCAGTACTTC
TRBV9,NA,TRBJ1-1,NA,CASSVGGQNTEAFF,TGTGCCAGCAGCGTAGGGGGTCAGAACACTGAAGCTTTCTTT
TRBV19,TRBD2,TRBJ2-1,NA,CASSLLAGVEQFF,TGTGCCAGTAGTCTACTAGCGGGAGTTGAGCAGTTCTTC
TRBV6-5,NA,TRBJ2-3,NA,CAIGGTDTQYF,TGTGCCATCGGTGGGACAGATACGCAGTATTTT
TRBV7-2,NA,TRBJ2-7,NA,CASSGGSEQYF,TGTGCCAGCAGCGGGGGTAGCGAGCAGTACTTC
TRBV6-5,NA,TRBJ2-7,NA,CASSKGTYEQYF,TGTGCCAGCAGTAAGGGTACCTACGAGCAGTACTTC
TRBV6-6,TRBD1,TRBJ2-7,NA,CASSYIGTAYYEQYF,TGTGCCAGCAGTTACATCGGGACAGCTTATTACGAGCAGTACTTC
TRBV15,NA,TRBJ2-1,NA,CATSTRLVRVNEQFF,TGTGCCACCAGCACCCGCCTTGTGCGGGTCAATGAGCAGTTCTTC
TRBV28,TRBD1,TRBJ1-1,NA,CASSSPGGARAEAFF,TGTGCCAGCAGTTCACCAGGGGGCGCGAGGGCTGAAGCTTTCTTT
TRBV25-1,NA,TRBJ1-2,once,CASSEFGGGYTF,TGTGCCAGCAGTGAATTTGGGGGTGGCTACACCTTC
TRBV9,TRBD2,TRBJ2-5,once,CASSVRGRAPGETQYF,TGTGCCAGCAGCGTACGCGGGAGGGCCCCTGGAGAGACCCAGTACTTC